The 5 T cell receptor beta chains presented below share a single source sample, sequenced in a study of Graves' ophthalmopathy and Graves' hyperthyroidism. RNA transcripts provided the template for amplifying TCR beta CDR3 regions. In the first round, RT-PCR was carried out with HTBI primers, and a multiplex PCR formed the second round. TCRdb re-called the multiplex PCR reads with MiXCR, one entry per CDR3 protein. There are hundreds of thousands of distinct CDR3 sequences in the sample; just over 40% occur only once, and over 2.5% lies in the top ten. Sequenced material: peripheral blood. The receptors shown here come from an adult man with Graves' ophthalmopathy.

Concerning this clonotype itself: Given the absence of the conserved phenylalanine or tryptophan at the CDR3 end, a read error is likely. The DNA is omitted, as the CDR3 cannot be located on it reliably, and the CDR3 follows TCRdb's listing. The gene calls are TRBV2 and TRBJ2-6. The germline V gene has CDR1 SNHLY and CDR2 FYNNEI. The CDR3 is 8 residues long, counting both termini. CDR3 residues: CASSEATS.

The chain joins TRBV4-3 to TRBJ2-3; 10 bases are shared with TRBD2. Germline assignment: CDR1 LGHNA and CDR2 YSLEER. This CDR3 is 15 amino acids long. Unmatched junction bases numbered 1, after V lost 2 bases and J lost 2 bases. The CDR3 here is CASSQTSGVTDTQYF. Written as DNA, the CDR3 is TGCGCCAGCAGCCAAACTAGCGGGGTCACAGATACGCAGTATTTT.

V usage is TRBV2 and J usage is TRBJ1-1; unclear D gene. V was pared by 1 base and J by 5 bases, with 11 bases between. CDR3 length: 14 amino acids. Germline CDR1 and CDR2: SNHLY and FYNNEI. CDR3 amino acids: CASSEVRYATEAFF. Written as DNA, the CDR3 is TGTGCCAGCAGTGAAGTAAGGTACGCAACTGAAGCTTTCTTT.

This clonotype was detected ten times or more. The V and J genes are TRBV24-1 and TRBJ1-3; 7 bases are shared with TRBD1. Trimming took 3 bases from V and 2 from J; bases not matched to a gene: 0. This CDR3 is built from 14 residues. Germline CDR1 and CDR2: KGHDR and SFDVKD. In DNA form, the CDR3 reads TGTGCCACCAGTGATGACAGGGCTGGAAACACCATATATTTT. As protein: CATSDDRAGNTIYF.

The chain links TRBV7-9 to TRBJ1-5; the match to TRBD1 covers 7 bases. Germline V gene data show CDR1 as SEHNR and CDR2 as FQNEAQ (reference sequence). The CDR3 runs 14 residues. The junction had 11 bases not matched to a gene; V was cut back by 7 bases and J by 8 bases. The CDR3 is CASNQVRGLEPQHF. The CDR3 DNA follows: TGTGCCAGCAACCAAGTGAGGGGGCTGGAGCCCCAGCATTTT.